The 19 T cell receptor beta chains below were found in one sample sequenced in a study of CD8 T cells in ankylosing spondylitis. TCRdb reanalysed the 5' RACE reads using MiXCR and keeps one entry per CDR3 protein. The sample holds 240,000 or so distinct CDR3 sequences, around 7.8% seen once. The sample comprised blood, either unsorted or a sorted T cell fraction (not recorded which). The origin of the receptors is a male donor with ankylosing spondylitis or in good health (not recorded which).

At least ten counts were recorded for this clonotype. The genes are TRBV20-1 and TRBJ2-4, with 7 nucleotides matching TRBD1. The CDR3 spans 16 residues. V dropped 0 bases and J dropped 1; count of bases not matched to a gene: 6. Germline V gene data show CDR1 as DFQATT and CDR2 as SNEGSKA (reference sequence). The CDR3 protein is CSARDQGGAAKNIQYF. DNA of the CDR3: TGCAGTGCTAGAGATCAAGGGGGCGCCGCCAAAAACATTCAGTACTTC.

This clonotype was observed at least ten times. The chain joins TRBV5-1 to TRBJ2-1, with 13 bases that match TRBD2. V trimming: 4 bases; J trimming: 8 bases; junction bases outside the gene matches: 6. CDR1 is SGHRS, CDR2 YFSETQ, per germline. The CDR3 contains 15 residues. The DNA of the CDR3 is TGCGCCAGCAGCGTACTAGCGGGAGGGGTGTATGAGCAGTTCTTC. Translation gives CASSVLAGGVYEQFF.

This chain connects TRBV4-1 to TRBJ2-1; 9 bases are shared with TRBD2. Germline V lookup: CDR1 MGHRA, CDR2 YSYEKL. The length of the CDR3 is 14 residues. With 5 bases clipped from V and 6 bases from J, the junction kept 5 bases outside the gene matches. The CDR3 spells CASSRLAGSNEQFF. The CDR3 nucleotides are TGCGCCAGCAGCAGGCTAGCGGGAAGCAATGAGCAGTTCTTC.

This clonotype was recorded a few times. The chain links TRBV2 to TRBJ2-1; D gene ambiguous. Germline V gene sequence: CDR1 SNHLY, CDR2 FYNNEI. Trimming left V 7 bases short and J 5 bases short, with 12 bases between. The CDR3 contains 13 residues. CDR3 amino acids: CASKISVNNEQFF. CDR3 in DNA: TGTGCCAGCAAGATTTCCGTGAACAATGAGCAGTTCTTC.

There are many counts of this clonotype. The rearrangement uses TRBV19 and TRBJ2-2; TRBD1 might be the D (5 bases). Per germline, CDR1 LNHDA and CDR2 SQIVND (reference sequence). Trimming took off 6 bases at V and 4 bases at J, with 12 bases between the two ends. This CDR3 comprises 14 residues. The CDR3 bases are TGTGCCAGTAGCCCAGACAGTTTCACCGGGGAGCTGTTTTTT. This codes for CASSPDSFTGELFF.

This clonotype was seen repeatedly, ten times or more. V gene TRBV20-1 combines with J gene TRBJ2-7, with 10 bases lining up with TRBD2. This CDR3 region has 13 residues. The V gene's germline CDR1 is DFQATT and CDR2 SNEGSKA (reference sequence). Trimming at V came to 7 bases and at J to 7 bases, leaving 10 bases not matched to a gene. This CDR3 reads CSVLSGRADEQYF. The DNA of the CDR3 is TGCAGTGTTCTAAGCGGGAGGGCCGATGAGCAGTACTTC.

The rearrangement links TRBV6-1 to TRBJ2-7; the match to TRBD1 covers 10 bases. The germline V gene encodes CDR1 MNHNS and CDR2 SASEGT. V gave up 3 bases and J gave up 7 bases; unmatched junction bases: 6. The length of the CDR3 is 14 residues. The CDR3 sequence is CASSEGDRGGEQYF. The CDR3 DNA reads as TGTGCCAGCAGTGAGGGGGACAGGGGTGGAGAGCAGTACTTC.

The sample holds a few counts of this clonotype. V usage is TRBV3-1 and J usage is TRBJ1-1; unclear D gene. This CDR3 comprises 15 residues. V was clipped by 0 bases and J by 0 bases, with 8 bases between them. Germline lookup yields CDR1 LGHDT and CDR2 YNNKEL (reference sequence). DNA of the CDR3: TGTGCCAGCAGCCAAGATCCCAGACTGAACACTGAAGCTTTCTTT. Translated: CASSQDPRLNTEAFF.

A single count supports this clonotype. CDR3 sequence: CAIRGGSSGNTIYF. CDR3 sequence (DNA): TGTGCCATCCGGGGTGGAAGCTCTGGAAACACCATATATTTT. The rearrangement joins TRBV7-9 to TRBJ1-3, with D unclear. Trimming stripped 10 bases from V and 0 bases from J, with 13 bases between. Germline lookup yields CDR1 SEHNR and CDR2 FQNEAQ (reference sequence). The CDR3 totals 14 residues.

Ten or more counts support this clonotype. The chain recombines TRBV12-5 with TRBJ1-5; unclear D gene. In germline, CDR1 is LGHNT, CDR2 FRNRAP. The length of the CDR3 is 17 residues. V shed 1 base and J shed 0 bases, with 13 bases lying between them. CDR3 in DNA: TGTGCTAGTGGTTTGGATGCCACAGAAGTTAGCAATCAGCCCCAGCATTTT. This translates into CASGLDATEVSNQPQHF. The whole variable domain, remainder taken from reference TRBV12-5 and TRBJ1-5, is DARVTQTPRHKVTEMGQEVTMRCQPILGHNTVFWYRQTMMQGLELLAYFRNRAPLDDSGMPKDRFSAEMPDATLATLKIQPSEPRDSAVYFCASGLDATEVSNQPQHFGDGTRLSIL.

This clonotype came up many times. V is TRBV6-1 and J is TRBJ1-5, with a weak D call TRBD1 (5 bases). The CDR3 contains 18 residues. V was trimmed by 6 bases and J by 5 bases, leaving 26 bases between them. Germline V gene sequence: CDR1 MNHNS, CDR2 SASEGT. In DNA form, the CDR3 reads TGTGCCAGCAGCACCTCCAAGGAACAGGCGCTACCCTATCAGCCCCAGCATTTT. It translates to CASSTSKEQALPYQPQHF.

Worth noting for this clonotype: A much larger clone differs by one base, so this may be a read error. The CDR3 DNA reads as TGTGCCAGTTGTGCCTCCGGGACGAGGAATAATTCACCCCTCCACTTT. It yields the protein CASCASGTRNNSPLHF. The V call is TRBV19, the J call TRBJ1-6; maybe TRBD1 (5 bases). Trimming pared 8 bases from V and 5 bases from J, leaving 19 bases between. From germline, CDR1 is LNHDA and CDR2 SQIVND (reference sequence). CDR3 length equals 16 residues.

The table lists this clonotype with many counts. The CDR3 spells CSARQGAIHNEQFF. Written as DNA, the CDR3 is TGCAGTGCCCGACAGGGGGCGATCCACAATGAGCAGTTCTTC. The chain is built from TRBV20-1 and TRBJ2-1; 10 nucleotides align to TRBD1. J gave up 5 bases and V 6 bases, and 7 bases lay outside the gene matches. From germline, CDR1 is DFQATT and CDR2 SNEGSKA (reference sequence). The CDR3 is made up of 14 amino acids.

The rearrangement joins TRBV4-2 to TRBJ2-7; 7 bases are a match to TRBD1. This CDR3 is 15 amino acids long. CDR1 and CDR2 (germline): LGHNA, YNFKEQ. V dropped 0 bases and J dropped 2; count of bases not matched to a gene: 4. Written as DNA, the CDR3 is TGTGCCAGCAGCCAAGAGGGGGACAGAGCCTACGAGCAGTACTTC. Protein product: CASSQEGDRAYEQYF.

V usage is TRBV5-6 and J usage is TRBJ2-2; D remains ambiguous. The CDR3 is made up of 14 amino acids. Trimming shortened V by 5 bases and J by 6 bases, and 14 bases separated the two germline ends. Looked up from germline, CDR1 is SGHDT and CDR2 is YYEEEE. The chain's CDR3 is CASRGPAIAGELFF. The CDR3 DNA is TGTGCCAGCAGAGGACCGGCTATCGCCGGGGAGCTGTTTTTT.

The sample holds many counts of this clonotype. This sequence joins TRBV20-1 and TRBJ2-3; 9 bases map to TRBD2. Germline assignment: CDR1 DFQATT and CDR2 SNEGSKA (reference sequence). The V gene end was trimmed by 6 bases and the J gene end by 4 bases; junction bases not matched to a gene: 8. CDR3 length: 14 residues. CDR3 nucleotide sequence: TGCAGTGCCCCTACAGCGGGAGGCCCAGATACGCAGTATTTT. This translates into CSAPTAGGPDTQYF.

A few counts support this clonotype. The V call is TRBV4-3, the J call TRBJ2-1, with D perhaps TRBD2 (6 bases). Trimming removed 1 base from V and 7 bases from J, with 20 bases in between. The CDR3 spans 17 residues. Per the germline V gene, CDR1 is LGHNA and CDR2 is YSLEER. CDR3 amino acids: CASSQGFGGLQGNEQFF. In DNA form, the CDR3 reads TGCGCCAGCAGCCAAGGCTTTGGAGGGCTGCAAGGAAATGAGCAGTTCTTC.

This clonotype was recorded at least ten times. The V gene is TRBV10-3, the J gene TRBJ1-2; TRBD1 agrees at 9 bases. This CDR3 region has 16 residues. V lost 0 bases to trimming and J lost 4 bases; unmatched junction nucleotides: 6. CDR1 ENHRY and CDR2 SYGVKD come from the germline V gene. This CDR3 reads CAISESTGGGGYGYTF. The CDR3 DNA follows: TGTGCCATCAGTGAGTCCACAGGGGGCGGCGGCTATGGCTACACCTTC.

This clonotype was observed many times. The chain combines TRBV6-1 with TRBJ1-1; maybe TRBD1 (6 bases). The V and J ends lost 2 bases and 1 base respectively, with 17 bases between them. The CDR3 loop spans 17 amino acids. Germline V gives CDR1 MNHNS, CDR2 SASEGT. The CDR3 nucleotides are TGTGCCAGCAGTGAAATGGGGGCATGGGCTGGGAACACTGAAGCTTTCTTT. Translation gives CASSEMGAWAGNTEAFF.